This is a list of T cell receptor beta chains from one sample in a study of CD8+CD57+ T cells in acquired aplastic anemia. MiXCR was run by TCRdb on the reads, yielding one entry per CDR3 protein. The sample holds over 200,000 distinct CDR3 sequences; over 55% are singletons and the top ten take approximately 30%. The specimen sequenced was sorted CD4+, CD8+, or CD8+CD57+ T cells (not recorded which) from PBMCs. Receptors originate from a human donor in good health. CDR3s include the opening cysteine and the closing phenylalanine or tryptophan. The D gene is left open where the match is weak. A clone size is listed for some rows: how often the clone was seen (once, few, many), or a class if it is expanded.

NA NA TRBJ1-4 TRBV20-1 TGCAGTGCGGTCCCGGACAACGCTAATGAAAAACTGTTTTTT CSAVPDNANEKLFF
NA NA TRBJ2-1 TRBV7-9 TGTGCCAGCAGCCCGGGGCAGGTGATTATGCAGTTCTTC CASSPGQVIMQFF
NA many TRBJ2-5 TRBV19 TGTGCCAGGCAGATAGGAGATCAAGAGACCCAGTACTTC CARQIGDQETQYF
NA NA TRBJ2-1 TRBV6-4 TGTGCCAGCAGTGACCGATACAATGAGCAGTTCTTC CASSDRYNEQFF
TRBD2 many TRBJ2-7 TRBV20-1 TGCAGTGCTACCCAGACTAGCGGCCTCTACGAGCAGTACTTC CSATQTSGLYEQYF
NA NA TRBJ1-2 TRBV10-3 TGTGCCAACCGGACAGACTATGGCTACACCTTC CANRTDYGYTF
NA many TRBJ2-2 TRBV24-1 TGTGCCACCAGTGATCGTACCGGGGAGCTGTTTTTT CATSDRTGELFF
TRBD2 few TRBJ2-3 TRBV25-1 TGTGCTAGCAGTGATGGGGCGGGGGAACCCACAGATACGCAGTATTTT CASSDGAGEPTDTQYF
NA NA TRBJ2-1 TRBV7-2 TGTGCCAGCAGCCCTGGGCTAGCCCGCAATGAGCAGTTCTTC CASSPGLARNEQFF
NA NA TRBJ2-7 TRBV7-8 TGTGCCAGCAGCCCAGAGGGGGGGTCACACGAGCAGTACTTC CASSPEGGSHEQYF
NA once TRBJ2-6 TRBV9 TGTGCCAGCAGTGAAGACAGCTTGGGTGGGGCCAACGTCCTGACTTTC CASSEDSLGGANVLTF
NA many TRBJ2-1 TRBV20-1 TGCAGTGCTAGACCGGACAATGAGCAGTTCTTC CSARPDNEQFF
NA NA TRBJ2-1 TRBV7-8 TGTGCCAGCAACCCTCCGCCCATCAGCTCCTACAATGAGCAGTTCTTC CASNPPPISSYNEQFF
NA many TRBJ1-4 TRBV5-1 TGCGCCAGCAGCCACCCGGAAGCAGAAAAACTGTTTTTT CASSHPEAEKLFF
TRBD2 many TRBJ2-7 TRBV12-3/TRBV12-4 TGTGCCAGTAGTCTAGCGGGTAGCTCCTACGAGCAGTACTTC CASSLAGSSYEQYF
TRBD2 many TRBJ2-3 TRBV29-1 TGCAGCGTTGAGCTGCTAGCGGGGGCCCCGTGGACGCAGTATTTT CSVELLAGAPWTQYF
TRBD2 NA TRBJ2-5 TRBV9 TGTGCCAGCAGCGTCGGGACTAGCGGGACTCAAGAGACCCAGTACTTC CASSVGTSGTQETQYF
NA NA TRBJ2-7 TRBV10-2 TGCGCCAGCAGGACCGGGACACCCGGGCTCTACGAGCAGTACTTC CASRTGTPGLYEQYF
NA few TRBJ1-1 TRBV7-8 TGTGCCAGCAGCCCACCCAAGGCAGATGAAGCTTTCTTT CASSPPKADEAFF